Listed below are T cell receptor beta chains from one sample, sequenced in a study of blood T cell repertoires in COVID-19. TCRdb keeps only in-frame clones here, not all; method: immunoSEQ multiplex PCR. Counted here are 90,000 to 110,000 clones, approximately 90% occurring once; the ten biggest clones make up about 1%. Sample: peripheral blood. The source is a human donor in a cohort sampled during active COVID-19. CDR3s leave out the opening cysteine and the closing phenylalanine or tryptophan.

TRBV6-6 | ASSSGRGHSTDTQY
TRBV4-1 | ASSPSYNEQF
TRBV7-2 | ASSSDSPSYEQY
TRBV7-9 | ASSRQGARNQPQH
TRBV28 | ASSSRDGNHNEQF
TRBV6-5 | ASKGGAGTEAF
TRBV15 | ATSRDPSDQPQH
TRBV5-1 | ASSVTNTEAF
TRBV5-6 | ASSAGHLEAF
TRBV5-1 | ASSLRWGSGPGRTYNEQF
TRBV27 | ASRSGTKNTGELF
TRBV6-2/TRBV6-3 | ASSHSGLAGGLAGELF
TRBV19 | ASIRRADEKLF
TRBV5-8 | ASSPPRGRVIEAF
TRBV6-2/TRBV6-3 | ASSYYRGHAEKLF
TRBV6-1 | ASSDRGFTEAF
TRBV6-1 | ASSDQLAQAYEQY